Detailed here is one T cell receptor beta chain. The antigen remains undetermined. The data are from a study of beta chain features in type 1 diabetes. Study-level findings and limits: All four CD4+ subsets of Type 1 diabetes patients contained TCRB CDR3s that were moderately but significantly shorter. Within the patient group, naive, central memory and Treg TCRB repertoires appeared more similar to each other than within healthy donors.

Germline CDR1 reads MGHDK; CDR2 reads SYGVNS. The CDR3 is 14 residues long. Trimming took 5 bases from V and 1 from J, leaving 11 bases between them. Expressed TCRB transcripts were sequenced, since all the RNA that had been isolated was reverse transcribed. TCRdb's copy holds only in-frame clones and misses some; the assay was immunoSEQ multiplex PCR. The sample lists about 160,000 clones, about 63% seen once, with around 0.096% in the top ten. Input material: naive CD4+ T cells from blood. The TCR was taken from a man younger than 45 with type 1 diabetes. The rearrangement uses TRBV25-1 and TRBJ1-1; D is perhaps TRBD1 (6 bases). This chain's CDR3 is CASSPDRKNTEAFF. Here the CDR3 DNA reads TGTGCCAGCAGTCCGGACAGAAAGAACACTGAAGCTTTCTTT. Drawing the rest from reference TRBV25-1 and TRBJ1-1, the complete variable domain is EADIYQTPRYLVIGTGKKITLECSQTMGHDKMYWYQQDPGMELHLIHYSYGVNSTEKGDLSSESTVSRIRTEHFPLTLESARPSHTSQYLCASSPDRKNTEAFFGQGTRLTVV.